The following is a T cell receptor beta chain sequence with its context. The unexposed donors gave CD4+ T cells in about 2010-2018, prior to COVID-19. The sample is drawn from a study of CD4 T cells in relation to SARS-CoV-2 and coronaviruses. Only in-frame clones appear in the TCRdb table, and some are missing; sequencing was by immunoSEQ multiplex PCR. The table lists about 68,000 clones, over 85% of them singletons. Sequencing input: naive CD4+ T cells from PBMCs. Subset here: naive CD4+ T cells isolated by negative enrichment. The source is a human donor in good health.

The CDR3 region has the DNA TGTGCCAGCACCTCCAGGTACCCTGGGAATGAGCAGTTCTTC. Its translation is CASTSRYPGNEQFF. V usage is TRBV28 and J usage is TRBJ2-1; no clear D gene. With 7 bases removed from V and 7 bases from J, the gap between germline ends came to 17 bases. The CDR3 loop spans 14 amino acids. Germline V gives CDR1 MDHEN, CDR2 SYDVKM.